These 28 T cell receptor beta chains came from one sample sequenced in a study of T cells after yellow fever vaccination. Each CDR3 protein is one row after TCRdb ran MiXCR on the 5' RACE reads. The top ten hold 18% of the sample, which has 360,000 or so distinct CDR3 sequences, about 9.9% seen once. The input for sequencing was PBMCs, taken on the day of the first yellow fever vaccination. The receptors were gathered from a man aged 18 to 30 who received the YFV17D yellow fever vaccine.

This clonotype was found a few times. J is TRBJ2-5 and V is TRBV29-1, with TRBD1 as a possible D gene (6 bases). This CDR3 comprises 16 residues. The germline gives CDR1 SQVTM, CDR2 ANQGSEA. In DNA, the CDR3 is TGCAGTCCTGGTGGTTTAGGGACAAGGCTTCAAGAGACCCAGTACTTC. This sequence encodes CSPGGLGTRLQETQYF. The complete variable domain, with remaining parts taken from reference TRBV29-1 and TRBJ2-5, reads SAVISQKPSRDICQRGTSLTIQCQVDSQVTMMFWYRQQPGQSLTLIATANQGSEATYESGFVIDKFPISRPNLTFSTLTVSNMSPEDSSIYLCSPGGLGTRLQETQYFGPGTRLLVL.

V is TRBV7-2 and J is TRBJ2-5, with D perhaps TRBD2 (5 bases). Trimming shortened V by 7 bases and J by 5 bases, and 14 bases separated the two germline ends. The CDR3 length is 13 residues. CDR1 SGHTA and CDR2 FQGNSA come from the germline V gene. The CDR3 bases are TGTGCCAGCACCCGGGGAGTTGGGGAGACCCAGTACTTC. It translates to CASTRGVGETQYF.

This clonotype has a handful of counts. The chain links TRBV28 to TRBJ1-2, with D possibly being TRBD1 (5 bases). The germline V and J ends were trimmed by 7 bases and 8 bases, with 14 bases remaining between them. There are 12 residues in the CDR3. CDR1 is MDHEN, CDR2 SYDVKM, per germline. For the CDR3, the DNA is TGTGCCAGCACTCCCCGGGGGACCGGCTACACCTTC. It codes for CASTPRGTGYTF.

The chain couples TRBV5-4 to TRBJ1-2; tentatively, D is TRBD1 (5 bases). The CDR3 sequence is 15 residues long. CDR1 is SGHNT, CDR2 YYREEE, per germline (reference sequence). Trimming stripped 4 bases from V and 8 bases from J, with 21 bases between. CDR3 in DNA: TGTGCCAGCAGCCGGGGCGGGAGCGGCAGTTGGGGCTACACCTTC. Amino acid sequence: CASSRGGSGSWGYTF.

This clonotype was counted at least ten times. J is TRBJ1-1 and V is TRBV27, with 9 bases fitting TRBD1. V was pared by 8 bases and J by 5 bases, with 6 bases of the junction left unmatched. This CDR3 has 13 residues. Germline values: CDR1 MNHEY, CDR2 SMNVEV (reference sequence). In nucleotides, the CDR3 is TGTGCCAGCCGGGGGACAGGGAAGACTGAAGCTTTCTTT. Encoded protein: CASRGTGKTEAFF.

This clonotype was picked up many times. The gene calls are TRBV20-1 and TRBJ2-4; no reliable D call. CDR1 and CDR2 from the germline V gene are DFQATT and SNEGSKA (reference sequence). V was shortened by 5 bases and J by 1 base, with 9 bases between the two germline ends. This CDR3 is 13 amino acids long. As DNA, the CDR3 is TGCAGTGCTCCTTCCCTGGCCAAAAACATTCAGTACTTC. Its protein is CSAPSLAKNIQYF.

This sequence joins TRBV25-1 and TRBJ2-3, with 13 bases identical to TRBD2. Germline values: CDR1 MGHDK, CDR2 SYGVNS. The CDR3 contains 17 residues. The V and J ends lost 2 bases and 2 bases, in that order; junction bases with no gene match: 4. The DNA of the CDR3 is TGTGCCAGCAGTGAAGGGACTAGCGGGGTGTTCACAGATACGCAGTATTTT. Its protein product is CASSEGTSGVFTDTQYF. The entire variable domain, with the rest obtained from reference TRBV25-1 and TRBJ2-3, is as follows: EADIYQTPRYLVIGTGKKITLECSQTMGHDKMYWYQQDPGMELHLIHYSYGVNSTEKGDLSSESTVSRIRTEHFPLTLESARPSHTSQYLCASSEGTSGVFTDTQYFGPGTRLTVL.

The V gene is TRBV7-9, the J gene TRBJ2-1; the match to TRBD2 covers 8 bases. Looked up from germline, CDR1 is SEHNR and CDR2 is FQNEAQ (reference sequence). V trimming: 2 bases; J trimming: 4 bases; junction bases outside the gene matches: 4. The CDR3 is 15 amino acids. This chain's CDR3 is CASSLISGGYNEQFF. In nucleotides, the CDR3 is TGTGCCAGCAGCTTAATCAGCGGGGGATACAATGAGCAGTTCTTC.

The rearrangement joins TRBV29-1 to TRBJ2-2, with D maybe TRBD2 (6 bases). Germline loops: CDR1 SQVTM, CDR2 ANQGSEA. The CDR3 extends over 14 amino acids. V dropped 6 bases and J dropped 0 bases, with 11 bases sitting between them. The CDR3 spells CSVGTAANTGELFF. In DNA, the CDR3 is TGCAGCGTGGGGACTGCCGCGAACACCGGGGAGCTGTTTTTT.

This clonotype was seen more than once but under ten times. V and J are TRBV5-1 and TRBJ1-2, with TRBD1 identical over 7 bases. There are 15 residues in the CDR3. The J segment lost 3 bases and the V segment lost 2 bases, leaving 7 bases of the junction unmatched. Germline CDR1 and CDR2: SGHRS and YFSETQ. The CDR3 nucleotides are TGCGCCAGCAGCTTAGGGACAGCTACTGACTATGGCTACACCTTC. Translation gives CASSLGTATDYGYTF.

Only a few counts were recorded for this clonotype. The V gene is TRBV12-3 or TRBV12-4, the J gene TRBJ2-1; weak D call: TRBD1 (6 bases). The ends were cut back, 5 bases at V and 5 bases at J, with 19 bases in the middle. CDR3 length: 16 residues. The CDR3 loop is CASSPGTPGTDNEQFF. CDR3 bases: TGTGCCAGCAGTCCCGGGACACCTGGGACCGACAATGAGCAGTTCTTC.

This clonotype was seen a handful of times. The chain links TRBV7-9 to TRBJ2-3, with D tentatively TRBD2 (6 bases). The V and J ends lost 5 bases and 6 bases respectively, with 12 bases between them. There are 13 residues in the CDR3. Germline assignment: CDR1 SEHNR and CDR2 FQNEAQ (reference sequence). The CDR3 nucleotides are TGTGCCAGCAGCGTAGACAGCGGGGATACGCAGTATTTT. Translation: CASSVDSGDTQYF.

This chain connects TRBV7-2 to TRBJ2-7; D may correspond to TRBD1 or TRBD2 (5 bases each). The ends were cut back, 5 bases at V and 6 bases at J, with 20 bases in the middle. The V gene's germline CDR1 is SGHTA and CDR2 FQGNSA. The CDR3 covers 15 residues. CDR3 DNA: TGTGCCAGCAGCCCCCGGAGGACCAATGGGGGCGAGCAGTACTTC. Translation: CASSPRRTNGGEQYF.

This rearrangement joins TRBV10-1 to TRBJ1-1; 11 nucleotides match TRBD1. This CDR3 is 12 amino acids long. The trim removed 5 bases at V and 10 bases at J, leaving 3 bases unmatched. Germline V gene lookup returns CDR1 WNHNN and CDR2 SYGVQD (reference sequence). The DNA of the CDR3 is TGCGCCAGCAGTCCCGGGACAGGGGGAGCTTTCTTT. Translating it yields CASSPGTGGAFF.

The chain links TRBV15 to TRBJ2-1, with a tentative D call TRBD2 (6 bases). Trimming left V 3 bases short and J 7 bases short, with 22 bases between. Germline V gene data show CDR1 as LNHNV and CDR2 as YYDKDF (reference sequence). This CDR3 has 17 amino acids. Written as DNA, the CDR3 is TGTGCCACCAGCAGCCCGCCGGGGGTAGTGAACCTTAATGAGCAGTTCTTC. This encodes CATSSPPGVVNLNEQFF.

This clonotype was seen a handful of times. This sequence joins TRBV11-2 and TRBJ2-2, with D perhaps assigned TRBD1 or TRBD2 (5 bases each). Between the trimmed V and J ends, which lost 3 bases and 0 bases, there was a span of 11 bases. Germline assignment: CDR1 SGHAT and CDR2 FQNNGV. CDR3 size: 16 residues. DNA for the CDR3: TGTGCCAGCAGCTTTCCGGGACCAACGAACACCGGGGAGCTGTTTTTT. Translated: CASSFPGPTNTGELFF. The full variable domain, completed using reference TRBV11-2 and TRBJ2-2, is EAGVAQSPRYKIIEKRQSVAFWCNPISGHATLYWYQQILGQGPKLLIQFQNNGVVDDSQLPKDRFSAERLKGVDSTLKIQPAKLEDSAVYLCASSFPGPTNTGELFFGEGSRLTVL.

This sequence joins TRBV2 and TRBJ1-2; tentatively, D is TRBD1 (5 bases). CDR1 is SNHLY, CDR2 FYNNEI, per germline. The germline V and J ends were trimmed by 7 bases and 6 bases, with 15 bases remaining between them. The CDR3 contains 13 residues. This chain's CDR3 is CASKYGAADGYTF. The CDR3 DNA reads as TGTGCCAGCAAATACGGGGCAGCTGATGGCTACACCTTC.

This clonotype was counted between two and nine times. V usage is TRBV11-2 and J usage is TRBJ1-2; unclear D gene. Germline V lookup: CDR1 SGHAT, CDR2 FQNNGV. This CDR3 is 13 amino acids long. V lost 2 bases and J lost 7, with 11 bases in between. This CDR3 reads CASSLSTSGGYTF. In DNA form, the CDR3 reads TGTGCCAGCAGCTTATCCACATCCGGTGGCTACACCTTC.

Remarks on this clonotype: This may come from a read error, since a much larger clone is one base off. The V and J genes are TRBV11-2 and TRBJ2-3; 16 bases match TRBD2. Germline V gene data show CDR1 as SGHAT and CDR2 as FQNNGV. The CDR3 length is 15 residues. In DNA, the CDR3 is TGTGCCTGCAGCTCGGGACTAGCGGGGGGGCCTACGCAGTATTTT. Residues: CACSSGLAGGPTQYF.

This clonotype was counted many times. At one end, the junction sequence differs from germline, possibly due to a read error. The V call is TRBV4-2, the J call TRBJ1-5; D ambiguous. Per the germline V gene, CDR1 is LGHNA and CDR2 is YNFKEQ. This CDR3 comprises 14 residues. CDR3 sequence reads: CASSQDSGNQPQHF. As DNA, the CDR3 is TGCGCCAGCAGCCAAGACTCAGGAAATCAGCCCCAGCATTTT.

This clonotype was counted between two and nine times. The CDR3 region is CATSRDSRDEQYF. The CDR3 DNA sequence: TGTGCCACCAGCAGAGATAGCAGGGACGAGCAGTACTTC. This chain links TRBV15 with TRBJ2-7, with a tentative D call TRBD1 (5 bases). CDR3 length: 13 residues. Germline-derived CDR1 and CDR2 are LNHNV and YYDKDF (reference sequence). V lost 0 bases and J 5 bases, leaving 8 bases between the germline ends.

In this sample, this clonotype turned up a few times. The chain uses TRBV18 and TRBJ1-2, with D possibly being TRBD1 (6 bases). The germline V gene has CDR1 KGHSH and CDR2 LQKENI. V dropped 1 base and J dropped 5 bases, with 17 bases sitting between them. The CDR3 totals 16 residues. The CDR3 region is CASSPQFGRGGYGYTF. The DNA of the CDR3 is TGTGCCAGCTCACCACAGTTCGGCAGAGGGGGATATGGCTACACCTTC.

The chain has TRBV11-3 and TRBJ2-3; 9 nucleotides match TRBD1. Germline V gene sequence: CDR1 SGHNT, CDR2 YENEEA. The CDR3 runs 17 residues. The junction had 20 bases not matched to a gene; V was cut back by 11 bases and J by 5 bases. CDR3 DNA: TGTGCCTCCAGCTTACTTCCGGACAGGGGCAAAGGAGATACGCAGTATTTT. Amino acids: CASSLLPDRGKGDTQYF. The whole variable domain, filled in from reference TRBV11-3 and TRBJ2-3, reads EAGVVQSPRYKIIEKKQPVAFWCNPISGHNTLYWYLQNLGQGPELLIRYENEEAVDDSQLPKDRFSAERLKGVDSTLKIQPAELGDSAVYLCASSLLPDRGKGDTQYFGPGTRLTVL.

This clonotype was seen only a few times. This chain joins TRBV6-2 or TRBV6-3 and TRBJ2-2, with TRBD1 matching 8 bases. The CDR3 consists of 17 residues. The germline gives CDR1 MNHEY, CDR2 SVGEGT. V gave up 3 bases and J gave up 2 bases; unmatched junction bases: 8. This chain's CDR3 is CASSYGRTGRNTGELFF. The CDR3 DNA sequence: TGTGCCAGCAGTTATGGCCGGACAGGGAGAAACACCGGGGAGCTGTTTTTT.

This clonotype occurred a few times. This rearrangement joins TRBV27 to TRBJ1-2; 8 bases align to TRBD1. This CDR3 has 14 residues. CDR1 is MNHEY, CDR2 SMNVEV, per germline (reference sequence). Trimming at V came to 5 bases and at J to 8 bases, leaving 10 bases not matched to a gene. The CDR3 here is CASSKGGTGAGYTF. CDR3 bases: TGTGCCAGCAGTAAGGGCGGGACAGGTGCCGGCTACACCTTC.

This clonotype was counted ten times or more. J is TRBJ1-2 and V is TRBV7-8; a weak D match, TRBD1 (6 bases). V was clipped by 1 base and J by 4 bases, with 10 bases between them. CDR1 SGHVS and CDR2 FQNEAQ come from the germline V gene. CDR3 length: 14 amino acids. Here the CDR3 reads CASSLEGDLYGYTF. CDR3 coding DNA: TGTGCCAGCAGCTTAGAGGGGGACCTCTATGGCTACACCTTC.

This clonotype was detected only a few times. The gene calls are TRBV29-1 and TRBJ1-1; D unresolved. CDR3 length: 13 residues. CDR1 SQVTM and CDR2 ANQGSEA come from the germline V gene. Deletions cut 6 bases from V and 0 bases from J, with 11 bases between. In nucleotides, the CDR3 is TGCAGCGTGGGGATGACTTTGAACACTGAAGCTTTCTTT. It encodes CSVGMTLNTEAFF.

This clonotype was seen a few times. J is TRBJ2-7 and V is TRBV20-1; TRBD1 aligns across 10 bases. Per germline, CDR1 DFQATT and CDR2 SNEGSKA (reference sequence). The CDR3 extends over 14 amino acids. After removal of 6 bases from V and 7 bases from J, the junction contained 12 bases not matched to a gene. In DNA, the CDR3 is TGCAGTGCACGGCCGGGACAGGGGTCGTGGGAGCAGTACTTC. Protein sequence: CSARPGQGSWEQYF.